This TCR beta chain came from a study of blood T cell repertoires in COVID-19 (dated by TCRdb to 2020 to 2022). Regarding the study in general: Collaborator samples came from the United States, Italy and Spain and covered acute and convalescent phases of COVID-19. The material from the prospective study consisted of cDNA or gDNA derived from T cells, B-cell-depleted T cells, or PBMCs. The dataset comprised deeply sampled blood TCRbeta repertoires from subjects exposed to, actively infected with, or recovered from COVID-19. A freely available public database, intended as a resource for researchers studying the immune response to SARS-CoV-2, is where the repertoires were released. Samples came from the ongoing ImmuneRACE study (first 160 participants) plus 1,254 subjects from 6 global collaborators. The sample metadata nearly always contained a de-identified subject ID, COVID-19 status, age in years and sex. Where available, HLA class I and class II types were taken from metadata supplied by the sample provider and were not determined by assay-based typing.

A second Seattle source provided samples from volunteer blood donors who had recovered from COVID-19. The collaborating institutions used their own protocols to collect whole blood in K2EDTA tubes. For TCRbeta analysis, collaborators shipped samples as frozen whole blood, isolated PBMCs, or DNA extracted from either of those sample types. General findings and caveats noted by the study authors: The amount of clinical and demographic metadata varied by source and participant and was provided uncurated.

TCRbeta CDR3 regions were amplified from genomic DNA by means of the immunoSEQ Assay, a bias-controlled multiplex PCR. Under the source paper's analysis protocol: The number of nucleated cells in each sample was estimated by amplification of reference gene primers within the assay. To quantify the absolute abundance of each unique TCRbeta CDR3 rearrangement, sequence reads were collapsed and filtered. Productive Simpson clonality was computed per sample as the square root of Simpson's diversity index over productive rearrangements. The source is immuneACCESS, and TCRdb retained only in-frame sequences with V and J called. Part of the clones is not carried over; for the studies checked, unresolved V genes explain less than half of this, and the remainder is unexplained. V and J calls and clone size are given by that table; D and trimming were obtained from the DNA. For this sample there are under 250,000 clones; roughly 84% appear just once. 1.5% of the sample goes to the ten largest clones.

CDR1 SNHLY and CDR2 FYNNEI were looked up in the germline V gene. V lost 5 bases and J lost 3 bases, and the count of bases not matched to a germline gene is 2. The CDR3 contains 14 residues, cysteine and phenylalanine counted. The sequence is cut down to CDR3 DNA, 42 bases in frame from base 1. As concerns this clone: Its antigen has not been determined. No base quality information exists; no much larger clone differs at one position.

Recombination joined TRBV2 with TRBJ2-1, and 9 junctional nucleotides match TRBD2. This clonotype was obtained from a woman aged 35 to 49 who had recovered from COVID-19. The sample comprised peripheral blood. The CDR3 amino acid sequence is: CASSSGGNYNEQFF. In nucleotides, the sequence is TGTGCCAGCAGTAGCGGGGGGAACTACAATGAGCAGTTCTTC.